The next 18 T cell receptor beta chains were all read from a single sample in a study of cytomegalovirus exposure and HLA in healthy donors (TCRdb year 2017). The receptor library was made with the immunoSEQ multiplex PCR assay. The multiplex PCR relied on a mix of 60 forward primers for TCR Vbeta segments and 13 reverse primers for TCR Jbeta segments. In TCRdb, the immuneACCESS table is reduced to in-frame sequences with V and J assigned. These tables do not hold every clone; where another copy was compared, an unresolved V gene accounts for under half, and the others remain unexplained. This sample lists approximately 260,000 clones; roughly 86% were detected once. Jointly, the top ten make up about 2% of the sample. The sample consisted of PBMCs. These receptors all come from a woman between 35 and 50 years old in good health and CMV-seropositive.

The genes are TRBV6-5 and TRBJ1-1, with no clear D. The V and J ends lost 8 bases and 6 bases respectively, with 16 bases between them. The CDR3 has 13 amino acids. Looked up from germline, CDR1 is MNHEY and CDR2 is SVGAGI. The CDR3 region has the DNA TGTGCCAGCGGCACGCCGGGGAGGGCTGAAGCTTTCTTT. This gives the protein CASGTPGRAEAFF.

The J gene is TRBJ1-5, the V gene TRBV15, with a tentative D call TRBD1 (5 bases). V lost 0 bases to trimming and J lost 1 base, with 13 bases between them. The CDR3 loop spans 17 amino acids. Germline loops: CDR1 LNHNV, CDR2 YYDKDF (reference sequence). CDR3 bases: TGTGCCACCAGCAGAGATATCAGGGTATCAAGCAATCAGCCCCAGCATTTT. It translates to CATSRDIRVSSNQPQHF.

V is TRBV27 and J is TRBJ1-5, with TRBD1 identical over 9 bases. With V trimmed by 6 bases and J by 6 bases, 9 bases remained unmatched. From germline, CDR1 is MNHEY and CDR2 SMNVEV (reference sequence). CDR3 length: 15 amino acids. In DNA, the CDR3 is TGTGCCAGCAGGCGCACACAGGGGGCGAGTCAGCCCCAGCATTTT. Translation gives CASRRTQGASQPQHF.

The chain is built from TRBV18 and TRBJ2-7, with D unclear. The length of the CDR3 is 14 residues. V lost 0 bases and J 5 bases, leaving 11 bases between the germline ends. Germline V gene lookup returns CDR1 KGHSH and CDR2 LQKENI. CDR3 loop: CASSPPEATDEQYF. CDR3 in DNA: TGTGCCAGCTCACCACCTGAAGCGACGGACGAGCAGTACTTC.

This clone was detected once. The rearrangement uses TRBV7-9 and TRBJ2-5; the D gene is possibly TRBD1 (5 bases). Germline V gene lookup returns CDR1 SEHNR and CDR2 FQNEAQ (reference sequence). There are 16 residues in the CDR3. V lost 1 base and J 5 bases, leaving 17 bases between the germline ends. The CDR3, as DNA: TGTGCCAGCAGCTTAGGGTCTGGGGCGGAGTGGGAGACCCAGTACTTC. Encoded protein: CASSLGSGAEWETQYF.

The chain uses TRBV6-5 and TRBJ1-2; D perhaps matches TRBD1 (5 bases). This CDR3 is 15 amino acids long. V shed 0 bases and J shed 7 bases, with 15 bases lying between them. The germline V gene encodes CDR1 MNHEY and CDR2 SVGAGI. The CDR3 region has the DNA TGTGCCAGCAGTTACTCCTCTTTCGGGGGAGGTGGCTACACCTTC. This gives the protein CASSYSSFGGGGYTF.

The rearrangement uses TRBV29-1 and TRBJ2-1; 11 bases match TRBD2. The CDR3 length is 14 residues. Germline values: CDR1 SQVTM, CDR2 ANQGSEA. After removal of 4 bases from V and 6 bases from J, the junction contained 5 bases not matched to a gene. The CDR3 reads CSVAALAGGNEQFF. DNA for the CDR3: TGCAGCGTTGCGGCGCTAGCGGGGGGCAATGAGCAGTTCTTC.

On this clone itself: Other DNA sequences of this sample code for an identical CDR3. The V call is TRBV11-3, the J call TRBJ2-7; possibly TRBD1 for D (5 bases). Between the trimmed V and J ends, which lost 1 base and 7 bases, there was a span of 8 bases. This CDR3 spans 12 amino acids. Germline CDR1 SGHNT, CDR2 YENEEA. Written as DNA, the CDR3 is TGTGCCAGCAGCTTAGGTGCAGGGGAGCAGTACTTC. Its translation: CASSLGAGEQYF.

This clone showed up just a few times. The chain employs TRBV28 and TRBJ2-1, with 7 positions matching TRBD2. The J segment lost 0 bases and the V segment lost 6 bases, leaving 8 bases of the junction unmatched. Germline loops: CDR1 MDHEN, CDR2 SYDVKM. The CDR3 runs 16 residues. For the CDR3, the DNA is TGTGCCAGCAGCCCGAGGGACTACAGCTCCTACAATGAGCAGTTCTTC. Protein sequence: CASSPRDYSSYNEQFF.

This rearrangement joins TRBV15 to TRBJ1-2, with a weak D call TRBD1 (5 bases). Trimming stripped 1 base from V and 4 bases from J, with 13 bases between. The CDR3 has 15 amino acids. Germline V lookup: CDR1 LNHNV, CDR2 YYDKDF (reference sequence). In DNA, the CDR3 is TGTGCCACCAGCAGAGGGAGGGGTGGCGGCTATGGCTACACCTTC. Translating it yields CATSRGRGGGYGYTF.

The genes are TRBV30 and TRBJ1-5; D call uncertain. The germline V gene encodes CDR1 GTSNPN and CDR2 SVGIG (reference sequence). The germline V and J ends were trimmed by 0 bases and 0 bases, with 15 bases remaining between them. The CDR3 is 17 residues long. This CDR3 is CAWSVGGSGYSNQPQHF. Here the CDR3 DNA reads TGTGCCTGGAGTGTAGGAGGCTCTGGATATAGCAATCAGCCCCAGCATTTT. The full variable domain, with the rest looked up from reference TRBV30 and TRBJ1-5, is SQTIHQWPATLVQPVGSPLSLECTVEGTSNPNLYWYRQAAGRGLQLLFYSVGIGQISSEVPQNLSASRPQDRQFILSSKKLLLSDSGFYLCAWSVGGSGYSNQPQHFGDGTRLSIL.

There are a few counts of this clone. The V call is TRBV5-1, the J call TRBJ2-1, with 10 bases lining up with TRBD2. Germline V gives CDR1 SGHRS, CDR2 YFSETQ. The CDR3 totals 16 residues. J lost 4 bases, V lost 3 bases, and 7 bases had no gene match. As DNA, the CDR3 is TGCGCCAGCAGCTCGGACCGGACTAGCGGTTACAATGAGCAGTTCTTC. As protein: CASSSDRTSGYNEQFF. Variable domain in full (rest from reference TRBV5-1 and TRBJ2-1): KAGVTQTPRYLIKTRGQQVTLSCSPISGHRSVSWYQQTPGQGLQFLFEYFSETQRNKGNFPGRFSGRQFSNSRSEMNVSTLELGDSALYLCASSSDRTSGYNEQFFGPGTRLTVL.

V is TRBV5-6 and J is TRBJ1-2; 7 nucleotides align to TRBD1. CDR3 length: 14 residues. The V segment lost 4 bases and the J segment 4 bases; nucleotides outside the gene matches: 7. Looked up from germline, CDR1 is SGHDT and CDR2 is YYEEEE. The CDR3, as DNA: TGTGCCAGCAGCCTAGGGGGGACAGCCTATGGCTACACCTTC. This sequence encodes CASSLGGTAYGYTF.

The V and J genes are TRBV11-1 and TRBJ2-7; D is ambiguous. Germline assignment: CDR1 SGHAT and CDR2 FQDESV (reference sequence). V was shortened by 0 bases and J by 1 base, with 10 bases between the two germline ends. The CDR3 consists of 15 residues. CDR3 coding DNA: TGTGCCAGCAGCTTAGCGCCCGGAGAATCCTACGAGCAGTACTTC. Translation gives CASSLAPGESYEQYF.

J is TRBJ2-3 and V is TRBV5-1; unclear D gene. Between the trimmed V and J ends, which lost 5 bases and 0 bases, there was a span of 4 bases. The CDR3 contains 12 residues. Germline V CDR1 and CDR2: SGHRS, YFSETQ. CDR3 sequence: CASRQSTDTQYF. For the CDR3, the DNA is TGCGCCAGCAGACAGAGCACAGATACGCAGTATTTT.

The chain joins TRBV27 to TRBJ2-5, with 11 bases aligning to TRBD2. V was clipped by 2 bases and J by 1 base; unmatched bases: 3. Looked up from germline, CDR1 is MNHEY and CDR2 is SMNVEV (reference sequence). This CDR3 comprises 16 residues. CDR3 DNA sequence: TGTGCCAGCAGTTTAACTAGCGGGAGTTCCCAAGAGACCCAGTACTTC. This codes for CASSLTSGSSQETQYF.

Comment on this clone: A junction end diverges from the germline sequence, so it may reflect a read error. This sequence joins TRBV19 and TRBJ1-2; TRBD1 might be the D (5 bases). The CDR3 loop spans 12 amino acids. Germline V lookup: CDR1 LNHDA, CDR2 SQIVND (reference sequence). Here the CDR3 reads CASSIGDSRSAF. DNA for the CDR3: TGTGCCAGTAGTATAGGAGACAGTCGAAGCGCCTTC. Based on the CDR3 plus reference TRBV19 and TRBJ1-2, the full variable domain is DGGITQSPKYLFRKEGQNVTLSCEQNLNHDAMYWYRQDPGQGLRLIYYSQIVNDFQKGDIAEGYSVSREKKESFPLTVTSAQKNPTAFYLCASSIGDSRSAFGSGTRLTVV.

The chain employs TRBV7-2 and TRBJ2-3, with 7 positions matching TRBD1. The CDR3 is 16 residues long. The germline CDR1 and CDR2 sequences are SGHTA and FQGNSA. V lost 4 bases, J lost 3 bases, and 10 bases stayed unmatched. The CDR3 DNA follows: TGTGCCAGCAGCTCGTTGACAGGGCTGACTACAGATACGCAGTATTTT. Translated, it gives CASSSLTGLTTDTQYF.